These 21 T cell receptor beta chains were all obtained from the same sample, sequenced in a study of T cell changes during pregnancy in multiple sclerosis. Clones were sequenced by immunoSEQ multiplex PCR, and TCRdb holds only the in-frame ones, with some missing. The sample shows 40,000 or so clones, 91% of them seen only once. Sequences were derived from CD8+ T cells from peripheral blood mononuclear cells, sampled in the second trimester of pregnancy. Every receptor here comes from a female donor with multiple sclerosis, enrolled in a pregnancy study.

This clone was seen once. The chain has TRBV19 and TRBJ2-1, with a possible D match to TRBD2 (5 bases). Germline loops: CDR1 LNHDA, CDR2 SQIVND (reference sequence). The V end was cut by 1 base, the J end by 3 bases, with 16 bases between. This CDR3 spans 17 amino acids. CDR3 protein: CASSIASAEPFYNEQFF. The CDR3 nucleotides are TGTGCCAGTAGTATAGCCTCAGCGGAACCATTCTACAATGAGCAGTTCTTC.

The V and J genes are TRBV7-2 and TRBJ1-2; no clear D. V was shortened by 5 bases and J by 0 bases, with 13 bases between the two germline ends. Germline CDR1 SGHTA, CDR2 FQGNSA. The CDR3 totals 15 residues. The CDR3 DNA follows: TGTGCCAGCAGCCCCCCGGGAGGCCCTAACTATGGCTACACCTTC. Residues: CASSPPGGPNYGYTF. The full variable domain, completed using reference TRBV7-2 and TRBJ1-2, is GAGVSQSPSNKVTEKGKDVELRCDPISGHTALYWYRQSLGQGLEFLIYFQGNSAPDKSGLPSDRFSAERTGGSVSTLTIQRTQQEDSAVYLCASSPPGGPNYGYTFGSGTRLTVV.

This chain joins TRBV4-3 and TRBJ1-1; no firm D call. Looked up from germline, CDR1 is LGHNA and CDR2 is YSLEER. This CDR3 has 16 amino acids. The V and J ends lost 0 bases and 7 bases respectively, with 18 bases between them. The CDR3 region is CASSQESLQLGSEAFF. CDR3 bases: TGCGCCAGCAGCCAAGAGTCTTTACAGCTGGGTAGTGAAGCTTTCTTT.

This clone was detected a few times. This rearrangement joins TRBV7-9 to TRBJ2-7, with TRBD1 matching 7 bases. Germline-derived CDR1 and CDR2 are SEHNR and FQNEAQ (reference sequence). V shed 5 bases, J shed 2 bases, and the junction held 6 bases outside the gene matches. The CDR3 has 14 amino acids. This CDR3 reads CASSPDRSPYEQYF. In nucleotides, the CDR3 is TGTGCCAGCAGCCCGGACAGGTCCCCCTACGAGCAGTACTTC.

The chain carries TRBV9 and TRBJ2-3; D is possibly TRBD1 (6 bases). This CDR3 comprises 15 residues. The germline gives CDR1 SGDLS, CDR2 YYNGEE. V lost 0 bases, J lost 4 bases, and 12 bases lay in between. The CDR3 loop is CASSVGAQGPDTQYF. Here the CDR3 DNA reads TGTGCCAGCAGCGTAGGGGCGCAGGGGCCAGATACGCAGTATTTT. The variable domain in full, completed from reference TRBV9 and TRBJ2-3, reads DSGVTQTPKHLITATGQRVTLRCSPRSGDLSVYWYQQSLDQGLQFLIQYYNGEERAKGNILERFSAQQFPDLHSELNLSSLELGDSALYFCASSVGAQGPDTQYFGPGTRLTVL.

This chain connects TRBV6-6 to TRBJ2-3, with D possibly TRBD1 on 5 matching bases. The CDR3 has 15 residues. Germline CDR1 is MNHNY and CDR2 is SVGAGI (reference sequence). Trimming cost V 0 bases and J 4 bases, with 11 bases left between them. CDR3 DNA sequence: TGTGCCAGCAGTTACTCATCCCAGGGCCCAGATACGCAGTATTTT. Translated: CASSYSSQGPDTQYF.

V is TRBV7-7 and J is TRBJ2-2; D uncertain. V shed 1 base and J shed 6 bases, with 6 bases lying between them. The germline V gene encodes CDR1 SSHAT and CDR2 FNYEAQ (reference sequence). This CDR3 region has 13 residues. For the CDR3, the DNA is TGTGCCAGCAGCTTAGGAGAAGCCGGGGAGCTGTTTTTT. Protein: CASSLGEAGELFF.

The chain has TRBV27 and TRBJ2-7; a weak D match, TRBD1 (5 bases). The ends were cut back, 2 bases at V and 6 bases at J, with 8 bases in the middle. The CDR3 is 12 residues long. Germline CDR1 and CDR2: MNHEY and SMNVEV (reference sequence). CDR3 amino acids: CASSLVGAEQYF. CDR3 DNA: TGTGCCAGCAGTTTAGTAGGGGCCGAGCAGTACTTC.

V is TRBV5-4 and J is TRBJ1-3; a possible D gene is TRBD1 (6 bases). The germline gives CDR1 SGHNT, CDR2 YYREEE (reference sequence). Trimming stripped 2 bases from V and 4 bases from J, with 10 bases between. The CDR3 loop spans 14 amino acids. Here the CDR3 DNA reads TGTGCCAGCAGCTTCGACAGGATCGGAAACACCATATATTTT. Translating gives CASSFDRIGNTIYF.

The rearrangement joins TRBV5-6 to TRBJ1-4; tentative D call: TRBD1 (6 bases). Germline lookup yields CDR1 SGHDT and CDR2 YYEEEE. The CDR3 is 15 amino acids. V was clipped by 6 bases and J by 3 bases, with 15 bases between them. The CDR3 bases are TGTGCCAGCACCTCGGGGGGCGGTCCTAATGAAAAACTGTTTTTT. It specifies CASTSGGGPNEKLFF.

V usage is TRBV27 and J usage is TRBJ2-3; TRBD1 aligns across 7 bases. The CDR3 is made up of 14 amino acids. The V gene's germline CDR1 is MNHEY and CDR2 SMNVEV (reference sequence). J lost 0 bases, V lost 4 bases, and 1 base had no gene match. The CDR3 DNA sequence: TGTGCCAGCAGTTCGGGACAGAGCACAGATACGCAGTATTTT. It translates to CASSSGQSTDTQYF.

The chain links TRBV5-1 to TRBJ2-1, with 9 nucleotides matching TRBD2. Germline V lookup: CDR1 SGHRS, CDR2 YFSETQ. Trimming at V came to 1 base and at J to 2 bases, leaving 7 bases not matched to a gene. The CDR3 covers 17 residues. The CDR3 protein is CASSLTATSGPYNEQFF. In DNA form, the CDR3 reads TGCGCCAGCAGCTTGACAGCCACTAGCGGGCCCTACAATGAGCAGTTCTTC.

CDR3 loop: CASSRGLYQPQHF. The CDR3 nucleotides are TGTGCCAGCAGTCGGGGGTTGTATCAGCCCCAGCATTTT. The chain joins TRBV27 to TRBJ1-5; the D gene is possibly TRBD1 (5 bases). CDR3 length: 13 residues. The V end was cut by 5 bases, the J end by 5 bases, with 10 bases between. Germline CDR1 reads MNHEY; CDR2 reads SMNVEV (reference sequence).

Comment on this clone: Distinct nucleotide sequences in the sample also encode this CDR3. This chain connects TRBV5-6 to TRBJ2-7, with D possibly TRBD1 on 6 matching bases. The CDR3 is 13 residues long. Trimming cost V 0 bases and J 4 bases, with 8 bases left between them. Germline V CDR1 and CDR2: SGHDT, YYEEEE. CDR3 DNA: TGTGCCAGCAGCTTGGGAACAGGGTACGAGCAGTACTTC. Translated: CASSLGTGYEQYF.

The V gene is TRBV6-5, the J gene TRBJ1-5; 8 nucleotides agree with TRBD1. V shed 0 bases and J 6 bases; nucleotides not matched to a gene: 7. Germline V gene data show CDR1 as MNHEY and CDR2 as SVGAGI. The CDR3 is made up of 16 amino acids. CDR3 residues: CASSYSGQGSGQPQHF. CDR3 bases: TGTGCCAGCAGTTACTCCGGACAGGGATCAGGTCAGCCCCAGCATTTT.

This chain connects TRBV4-2 to TRBJ1-5; 9 positions match TRBD1. CDR1 and CDR2 (germline): LGHNA, YNFKEQ. CDR3 length: 15 residues. After removal of 2 bases from V and 2 bases from J, the junction contained 1 base not matched to a gene. The CDR3, as DNA: TGTGCCAGCAGCCAAAGGACAGGGGGCAATCAGCCCCAGCATTTT. It encodes CASSQRTGGNQPQHF.

The J gene is TRBJ1-5, the V gene TRBV14; no clear D gene. Per germline, CDR1 SGHDN and CDR2 FVKESK. Trimming pared 1 base from V and 6 bases from J, leaving 10 bases between. This CDR3 is 14 amino acids long. The CDR3 coding sequence is TGTGCCAGCAGCCAAGGAGGAGGCGTTCAGCCCCAGCATTTT. Its protein is CASSQGGGVQPQHF.

The CDR3 region is CASSQDLTGGFVDTEAFF. The CDR3 DNA reads TGCGCCAGCAGCCAAGATCTAACAGGGGGGTTCGTGGACACTGAAGCTTTCTTT. V usage is TRBV4-1 and J usage is TRBJ1-1; 8 positions agree with TRBD1. The CDR3 runs 18 residues. Trimming at V came to 0 bases and at J to 3 bases, leaving 12 bases not matched to a gene. Germline values: CDR1 MGHRA, CDR2 YSYEKL.

This chain uses TRBV10-3 with TRBJ2-3; TRBD2 aligns across 9 bases. Germline CDR1 reads ENHRY; CDR2 reads SYGVKD. This CDR3 has 16 residues. Losses at the gene ends were 6 bases for V and 2 bases for J; bases not matched to a gene: 9. The CDR3 DNA reads as TGTGCCATCAGGGCCCTTAGCGGGGGAGTCACAGATACGCAGTATTTT. Its translation: CAIRALSGGVTDTQYF.

This chain links TRBV19 with TRBJ2-7; 7 bases are shared with TRBD2. The CDR3 totals 15 residues. Unmatched junction bases numbered 7, after V lost 0 bases and J lost 5 bases. Germline values: CDR1 LNHDA, CDR2 SQIVND (reference sequence). The CDR3 DNA sequence: TGTGCCAGTAGTATAGATCAAACTAGCGACAACGAGCAGTACTTC. It is translated as CASSIDQTSDNEQYF. The complete variable domain, with remaining parts taken from reference TRBV19 and TRBJ2-7, reads DGGITQSPKYLFRKEGQNVTLSCEQNLNHDAMYWYRQDPGQGLRLIYYSQIVNDFQKGDIAEGYSVSREKKESFPLTVTSAQKNPTAFYLCASSIDQTSDNEQYFGPGTRLTVT.

The chain uses TRBV6-4 and TRBJ2-5; 7 positions match TRBD1. The germline V gene encodes CDR1 MRHNA and CDR2 SNTAGT. Trimming took 5 bases from V and 4 from J; bases not matched to a gene: 13. CDR3 size: 16 residues. The CDR3 protein is CASSPRGGAGGETQYF. Here the CDR3 DNA reads TGTGCCAGCAGTCCCCGAGGGGGCGCAGGTGGAGAGACCCAGTACTTC.